The clone carrying this TCR beta chain has at least ten counts. This specimen belongs to a study of radiotherapy plus CTLA-4 blockade in lung cancer. Sequencing was performed with immunoSEQ multiplex PCR; in TCRdb, only in-frame clones are kept and a portion is missing. The table has around 91,000 clones, 88% seen once. This sequence originates from a human donor with non-small cell lung cancer that progressed on radiotherapy plus ipilimumab. Sequenced material: peripheral blood, taken from a patient treated with radiotherapy plus ipilimumab.

CDR3 bases: TGTGCTACACGCAGGGGGCAACAAGAGACCCAGTACTTC. Residues: CATRRGQQETQYF. The chain links TRBV12-5 to TRBJ2-5, with 8 bases lining up with TRBD1. Germline CDR1 LGHNT, CDR2 FRNRAP. V lost 10 bases to trimming and J lost 2 bases; unmatched junction nucleotides: 6. The length of the CDR3 is 13 residues.